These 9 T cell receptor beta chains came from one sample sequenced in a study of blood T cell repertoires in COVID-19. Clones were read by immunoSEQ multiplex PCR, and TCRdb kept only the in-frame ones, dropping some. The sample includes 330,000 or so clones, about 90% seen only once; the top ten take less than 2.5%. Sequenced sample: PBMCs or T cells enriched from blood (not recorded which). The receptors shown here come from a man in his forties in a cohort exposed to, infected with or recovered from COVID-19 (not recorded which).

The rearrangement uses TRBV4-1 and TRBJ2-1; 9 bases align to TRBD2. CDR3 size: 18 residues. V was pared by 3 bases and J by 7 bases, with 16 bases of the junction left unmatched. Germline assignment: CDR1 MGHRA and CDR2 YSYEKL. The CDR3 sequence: CASSQFLPAGTSWNEQFF. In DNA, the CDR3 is TGCGCCAGCAGCCAGTTTTTGCCGGCCGGGACTAGCTGGAATGAGCAGTTCTTC.

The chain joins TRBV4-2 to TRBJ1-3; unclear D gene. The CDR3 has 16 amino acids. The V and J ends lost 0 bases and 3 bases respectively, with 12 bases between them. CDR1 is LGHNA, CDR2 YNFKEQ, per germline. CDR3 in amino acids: CASSQDGIRDGNTIYF. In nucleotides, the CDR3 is TGTGCCAGCAGCCAAGATGGGATACGGGATGGAAACACCATATATTTT.

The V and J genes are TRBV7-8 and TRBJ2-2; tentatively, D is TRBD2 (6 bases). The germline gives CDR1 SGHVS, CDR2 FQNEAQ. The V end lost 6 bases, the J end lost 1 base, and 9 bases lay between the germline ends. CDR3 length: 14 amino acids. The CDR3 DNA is TGTGCCAGCAGAGGGACTGGGAACACCGGGGAGCTGTTTTTT. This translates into CASRGTGNTGELFF.

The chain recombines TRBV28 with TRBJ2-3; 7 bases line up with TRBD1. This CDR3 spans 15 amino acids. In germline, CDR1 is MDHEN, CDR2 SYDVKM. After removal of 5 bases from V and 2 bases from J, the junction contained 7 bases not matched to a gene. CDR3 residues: CASSLGTAPTDTQYF. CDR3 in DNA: TGTGCCAGCAGTCTGGGGACAGCACCCACAGATACGCAGTATTTT.

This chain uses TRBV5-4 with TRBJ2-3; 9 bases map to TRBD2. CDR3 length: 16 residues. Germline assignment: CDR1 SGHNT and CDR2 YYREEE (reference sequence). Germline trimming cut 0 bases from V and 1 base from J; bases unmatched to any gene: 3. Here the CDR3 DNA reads TGTGCCAGCAGCTTGGCCGAGCGGGGGGGCACAGATACGCAGTATTTT. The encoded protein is CASSLAERGGTDTQYF.

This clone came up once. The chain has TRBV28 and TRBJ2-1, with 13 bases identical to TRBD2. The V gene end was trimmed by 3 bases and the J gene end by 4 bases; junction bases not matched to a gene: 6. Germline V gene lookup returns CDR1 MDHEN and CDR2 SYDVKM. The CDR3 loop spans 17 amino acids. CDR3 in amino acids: CASSLMGLAGMYNEQFF. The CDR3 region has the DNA TGTGCCAGCAGTTTGATGGGACTAGCGGGGATGTACAATGAGCAGTTCTTC.

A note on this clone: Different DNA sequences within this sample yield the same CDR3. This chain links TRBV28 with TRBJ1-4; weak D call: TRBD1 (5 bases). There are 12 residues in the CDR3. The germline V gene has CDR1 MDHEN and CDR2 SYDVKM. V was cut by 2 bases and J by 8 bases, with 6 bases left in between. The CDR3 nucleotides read TGTGCCAGCAGTTTACAGGGAGAAAAACTGTTTTTT. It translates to CASSLQGEKLFF.

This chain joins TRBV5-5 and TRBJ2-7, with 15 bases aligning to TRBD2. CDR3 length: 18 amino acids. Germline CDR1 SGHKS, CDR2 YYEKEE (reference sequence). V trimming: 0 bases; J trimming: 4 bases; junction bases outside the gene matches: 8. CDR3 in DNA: TGTGCCAGCAGCTTGGCCCGGACTAGCGGGAGGGAGGTGTACGAGCAGTACTTC. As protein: CASSLARTSGREVYEQYF.

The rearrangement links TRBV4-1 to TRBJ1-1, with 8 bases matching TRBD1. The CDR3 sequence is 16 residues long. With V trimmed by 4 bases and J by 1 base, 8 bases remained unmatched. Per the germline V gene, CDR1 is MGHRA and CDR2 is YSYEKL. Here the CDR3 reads CASSRGTGLRNTEAFF. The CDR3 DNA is TGCGCCAGCAGCCGCGGGACAGGCCTCCGGAACACTGAAGCTTTCTTT.